Sequencing of this T cell receptor (beta chain) was carried out in a study of blood T cells in healthy people across ages. The use of a sample-barcoded 5' primer and a J-beta primer mix characterized a second PCR of roughly 7 to 11 cycles. Using its own MiXCR run on the 5' RACE reads, TCRdb lists one record per CDR3 protein. The repertoire holds 600,000 to 850,000 distinct CDR3 sequences, with 40% to 45% as singletons. This clonotype has just a few counts. The germline V gene encodes CDR1 MNHEY and CDR2 SMNVEV (reference sequence). V was shortened by 3 bases and J by 2 bases, with 15 bases between the two germline ends. The CDR3 runs 16 residues.

This chain joins TRBV27 and TRBJ2-3, with D uncertain. This sequence originates from a woman in her fifties or sixties in good health. The sample consisted of blood. CDR3 sequence: CASSFGHRNPTDTQYF. The CDR3 coding sequence is TGTGCCAGCAGTTTCGGGCACCGGAACCCCACAGATACGCAGTATTTT.